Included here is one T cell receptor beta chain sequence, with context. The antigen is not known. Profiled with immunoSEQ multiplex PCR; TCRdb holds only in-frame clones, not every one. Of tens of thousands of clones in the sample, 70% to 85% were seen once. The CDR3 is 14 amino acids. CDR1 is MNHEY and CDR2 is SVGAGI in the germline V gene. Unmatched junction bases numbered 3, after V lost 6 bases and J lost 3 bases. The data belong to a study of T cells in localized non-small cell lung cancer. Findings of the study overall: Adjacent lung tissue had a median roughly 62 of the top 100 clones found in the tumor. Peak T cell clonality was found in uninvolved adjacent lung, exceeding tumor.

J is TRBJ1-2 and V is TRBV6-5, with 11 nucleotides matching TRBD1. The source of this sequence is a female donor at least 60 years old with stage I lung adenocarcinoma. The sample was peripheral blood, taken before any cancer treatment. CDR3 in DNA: TGTGCCAGCAGGGACAGGGGGCTGCACTATGGCTACACCTTC. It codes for CASRDRGLHYGYTF.